Reported below is one TCR beta chain. The CDR3 has 14 residues. Germline V CDR1 and CDR2: SNHLY, FYNNEI. V was trimmed by 6 bases and J by 4 bases, leaving 13 bases between them. This specimen comes from a study of blood T cell repertoires in COVID-19. Study information: Italy, Spain and the United States were the sources of the convalescent and acute COVID-19 samples. Sample material is recorded as cDNA or gDNA derived from T cells, B-cell-depleted T cells, or PBMCs.

Authors' analysis steps: From reference gene primer amplification, estimates of nucleated cell counts were derived. The repertoire was sequenced with immunoSEQ multiplex PCR; TCRdb's copy has only in-frame clones and lacks some. The D gene and trimming were derived from the DNA, and the V and J assignments and clone size from that table. The data hold roughly 60,000 clones, with around four fifths observed a single time. The gene calls are TRBV2 and TRBJ1-5, with TRBD1 as a possible D gene (6 bases). The TCR comes from a man aged 55 to 70 with acute or convalescent COVID-19. Sequences were obtained from peripheral blood. In DNA, the CDR3 is TGTGCCAGCAGGAGACAGGCGACGAATCAGCCCCAGCATTTT. Amino acids: CASRRQATNQPQHF.